A single sample gave rise to the 20 T cell receptor beta chains below, sequenced in a study of T-cell reconstitution after alpha-beta-depleted transplantation in children. Preparing the TCRbeta library involved the use of unique molecular identifiers. Via MiXCR, TCRdb re-called the PCR reads, giving one row per CDR3 protein. The top ten hold 4.5% to 6% of the sample, which has around 400,000 distinct CDR3 sequences, about 11% seen once. This specimen consisted of PBMCs from the stem cell graft donor, obtained from the stem cell graft. These receptors came from a human donor who donated a stem cell graft to a child with acute myeloid leukemia.

The rearrangement links TRBV29-1 to TRBJ2-1; TRBD2 aligns across 12 bases. The CDR3 covers 17 residues. V was pared by 3 bases and J by 8 bases, with 14 bases of the junction left unmatched. Germline CDR1 is SQVTM and CDR2 is ANQGSEA. For the CDR3, the DNA is TGCAGCGTTGATGGCTCGGCTAGCGGGGGGGCGGGGGATGAGCAGTTCTTC. Residues: CSVDGSASGGAGDEQFF.

Worth noting for this clonotype: This may arise from a read error, as a much more abundant clone is one base away. This rearrangement joins TRBV10-3 to TRBJ1-4, with a weak D call TRBD1 (6 bases). Germline CDR1 and CDR2: ENHRY and SYGVKD. The CDR3 is made up of 13 amino acids. Trimming stripped 10 bases from V and 7 bases from J, with 16 bases between. The CDR3 DNA is TGTGCCACCCGGCACAGGGTTGGTGAAAAACTGTTTTTT. Translation gives CATRHRVGEKLFF.

Ten or more counts support this clonotype. V usage is TRBV5-6 and J usage is TRBJ1-5, with unresolved D. V was clipped by 3 bases and J by 4 bases, with 8 bases between them. The CDR3 is made up of 13 amino acids. Germline V gene sequence: CDR1 SGHDT, CDR2 YYEEEE. The chain's CDR3 is CASSWARNQPQHF. CDR3 nucleotide sequence: TGTGCCAGCAGCTGGGCCAGAAATCAGCCCCAGCATTTT.

This clonotype was recorded many times. V is TRBV9 and J is TRBJ2-1, with D perhaps TRBD2 (5 bases). This CDR3 is built from 12 residues. Germline V gives CDR1 SGDLS, CDR2 YYNGEE. Trimming stripped 0 bases from V and 10 bases from J, with 8 bases between. The CDR3 DNA follows: TGTGCCAGCAGCGTAGGAGGGCTAGAGCAGTTCTTC. Its protein is CASSVGGLEQFF. Combining the CDR3 with reference TRBV9 and TRBJ2-1 gives the whole variable domain DSGVTQTPKHLITATGQRVTLRCSPRSGDLSVYWYQQSLDQGLQFLIQYYNGEERAKGNILERFSAQQFPDLHSELNLSSLELGDSALYFCASSVGGLEQFFGPGTRLTVL.

This chain links TRBV29-1 with TRBJ1-1, with D perhaps matching TRBD1 (5 bases). Per the germline V gene, CDR1 is SQVTM and CDR2 is ANQGSEA. The CDR3 spans 12 residues. Trimming took off 7 bases at V and 5 bases at J, with 14 bases between the two ends. In nucleotides, the CDR3 is TGCAGCGCCTTAGACAGTAGGACTGAAGCTTTCTTT. Translating gives CSALDSRTEAFF.

V gene TRBV9 combines with J gene TRBJ2-1, with 12 positions matching TRBD2. V dropped 0 bases and J dropped 4; count of bases not matched to a gene: 14. The CDR3 has 20 residues. Germline assignment: CDR1 SGDLS and CDR2 YYNGEE. CDR3 protein: CASSVVPVASGGAGYNEQFF. The DNA for the CDR3 is TGTGCCAGCAGCGTAGTACCTGTGGCTAGCGGGGGGGCGGGTTACAATGAGCAGTTCTTC.

This clonotype was observed a handful of times. The chain combines TRBV12-3 or TRBV12-4 with TRBJ2-7; 10 bases fit TRBD1. Trimming removed 5 bases from V and 5 bases from J; junction bases left unmatched: 6. The CDR3 covers 14 residues. CDR3 bases: TGTGCCAGCAGTGCCGGGACAGGGGCCAACGAGCAGTACTTC. This gives the protein CASSAGTGANEQYF.

Only a few counts were recorded for this clonotype. V usage is TRBV20-1 and J usage is TRBJ2-5; no firm D call. Trimming stripped 3 bases from V and 5 bases from J, with 25 bases between. This CDR3 spans 17 amino acids. The germline CDR1 and CDR2 sequences are DFQATT and SNEGSKA (reference sequence). The DNA for the CDR3 is TGCAGTGCTAGCCCCCCCCGATTGGGTTTGATGTTTGAGACCCAGTACTTC. Translating gives CSASPPRLGLMFETQYF.

This clonotype showed up many times. The rearrangement links TRBV5-8 to TRBJ2-3, with D unresolved. Germline CDR1 SGHTS, CDR2 YDEGEE. CDR3 length: 13 residues. Trimming stripped 4 bases from V and 7 bases from J, with 13 bases between. CDR3 bases: TGTGCCAGCAGCCCCACCGGTGGGAATACGCAGTATTTT. This translates into CASSPTGGNTQYF.

This chain joins TRBV7-8 and TRBJ2-5, with TRBD2 matching 8 bases. Germline-derived CDR1 and CDR2 are SGHVS and FQNEAQ. The ends lost 5 bases at V and 5 bases at J; junction bases unmatched: 10. The CDR3 runs to 15 residues. CDR3 loop: CASSLRSGSWETQYF. DNA for the CDR3: TGTGCCAGCAGCCTCCGGAGCGGGAGTTGGGAGACCCAGTACTTC. Complete variable domain (other parts from reference TRBV7-8 and TRBJ2-5): GAGVSQSPRYKVAKRGQDVALRCDPISGHVSLFWYQQALGQGPEFLTYFQNEAQLDKSGLPSDRFFAERPEGSVSTLKIQRTQQEDSAVYLCASSLRSGSWETQYFGPGTRLLVL.

This clonotype was seen more than once but under ten times. The chain has TRBV5-1 and TRBJ1-2; no definite D call. Per germline, CDR1 SGHRS and CDR2 YFSETQ. Trimming pared 0 bases from V and 7 bases from J, leaving 10 bases between. The CDR3 extends over 13 amino acids. The CDR3 protein is CASSLEYGGGYTF. The CDR3 coding sequence is TGCGCCAGCAGCTTGGAGTATGGCGGTGGCTACACCTTC.

This clonotype has only a few counts. The chain recombines TRBV7-4 with TRBJ1-1; 7 positions agree with TRBD1. CDR1 is SGHVT and CDR2 is SQSDAQ in the germline V gene. After removal of 3 bases from V and 0 bases from J, the junction contained 4 bases not matched to a gene. The CDR3 is 15 amino acids. CDR3 nucleotides: TGTGCCAGCAGCTTGGGGACAGTTATGAACACTGAAGCTTTCTTT. Protein: CASSLGTVMNTEAFF. The full variable domain, with the rest looked up from reference TRBV7-4 and TRBJ1-1, is GAGVSQSPRYKVAKRGRDVALRCDSISGHVTLYWYRQTLGQGSEVLTYSQSDAQRDKSGRPSGRFSAERPERSVSTLKIQRTEQGDSAVYLCASSLGTVMNTEAFFGQGTRLTVV.

In this sample, this clonotype turned up many times. The chain uses TRBV5-8 and TRBJ2-3, with 8 bases identical to TRBD2. The germline V gene encodes CDR1 SGHTS and CDR2 YDEGEE. The CDR3 is made up of 15 amino acids. After removal of 0 bases from V and 4 bases from J, the junction contained 4 bases not matched to a gene. The CDR3: CASSLGRGGPDTQYF. The CDR3 DNA follows: TGTGCCAGCAGCTTGGGACGGGGGGGCCCAGATACGCAGTATTTT.

This clonotype was recorded many times. CDR3 amino acids: CASSQGQGQDTIYF. In DNA form, the CDR3 reads TGTGCCAGCAGCCAAGGACAGGGGCAGGACACCATATATTTT. The rearrangement joins TRBV4-2 to TRBJ1-3, with 8 bases identical to TRBD1. The CDR3 covers 14 residues. CDR1 is LGHNA and CDR2 is YNFKEQ in the germline V gene. J lost 8 bases, V lost 1 base, and 4 bases had no gene match.

The chain uses TRBV11-2 and TRBJ2-4; D is unclear. Looked up from germline, CDR1 is SGHAT and CDR2 is FQNNGV. The V end was cut by 3 bases, the J end by 0 bases, with 21 bases between. The CDR3 totals 19 residues. The CDR3 DNA follows: TGTGCCAGCAGCTTGGACCTGGAACGTGGCCGGAAAGCCAAAAACATTCAGTACTTC. It yields the protein CASSLDLERGRKAKNIQYF. The entire variable domain, with the rest obtained from reference TRBV11-2 and TRBJ2-4, is as follows: EAGVAQSPRYKIIEKRQSVAFWCNPISGHATLYWYQQILGQGPKLLIQFQNNGVVDDSQLPKDRFSAERLKGVDSTLKIQPAKLEDSAVYLCASSLDLERGRKAKNIQYFGAGTRLSVL.

This clonotype was seen only a few times. The V gene is TRBV6-5, the J gene TRBJ2-7, with 8 bases lining up with TRBD2. The germline V gene has CDR1 MNHEY and CDR2 SVGAGI. V trimming: 3 bases; J trimming: 2 bases; junction bases outside the gene matches: 3. There are 14 residues in the CDR3. The CDR3 DNA reads TGTGCCAGCAGTTATAGCGGGACCGCCTACGAGCAGTACTTC. Its protein product is CASSYSGTAYEQYF.

This clonotype came up many times. The chain uses TRBV4-1 and TRBJ2-4, with 8 bases matching TRBD2. The V segment lost 1 base and the J segment 5 bases; nucleotides outside the gene matches: 7. Germline CDR1 reads MGHRA; CDR2 reads YSYEKL. This CDR3 region has 16 residues. The CDR3 sequence: CASSQGLGLGENIQYF. The CDR3 DNA reads as TGCGCCAGCAGCCAAGGGCTGGGACTAGGGGAAAACATTCAGTACTTC.

V is TRBV11-2 and J is TRBJ1-1, with 7 positions matching TRBD1. The J segment lost 7 bases and the V segment lost 8 bases, leaving 4 bases of the junction unmatched. Germline V gene sequence: CDR1 SGHAT, CDR2 FQNNGV. The CDR3 sequence is 11 residues long. CDR3 bases: TGTGCCAGCCTACAGGGGATTGAAGCTTTCTTT. Amino acid sequence: CASLQGIEAFF.

This clonotype was seen only a few times. The chain has TRBV6-2 or TRBV6-3 and TRBJ2-2, with D perhaps TRBD2 (6 bases). The CDR3 covers 16 residues. With 0 bases removed from V and 4 bases from J, the gap between germline ends came to 12 bases. Germline V CDR1 and CDR2: MNHEY, SVGEGT. The CDR3 spells CASSYSAGLGTGELFF. CDR3 bases: TGTGCCAGCAGTTACTCCGCGGGGCTAGGCACCGGGGAGCTGTTTTTT.

This clonotype was counted only a few times. The chain's CDR3 is CASGRSAANYEQYV. CDR3 bases: TGTGCCAGCGGCAGGTCGGCGGCAAACTACGAGCAGTACGTC. The chain has TRBV6-2 or TRBV6-3 and TRBJ2-7; no firm D call. The CDR3 contains 14 residues. Germline assignment: CDR1 MNHEY and CDR2 SVGEGT. V lost 8 bases to trimming and J lost 3 bases, with 17 bases between them.